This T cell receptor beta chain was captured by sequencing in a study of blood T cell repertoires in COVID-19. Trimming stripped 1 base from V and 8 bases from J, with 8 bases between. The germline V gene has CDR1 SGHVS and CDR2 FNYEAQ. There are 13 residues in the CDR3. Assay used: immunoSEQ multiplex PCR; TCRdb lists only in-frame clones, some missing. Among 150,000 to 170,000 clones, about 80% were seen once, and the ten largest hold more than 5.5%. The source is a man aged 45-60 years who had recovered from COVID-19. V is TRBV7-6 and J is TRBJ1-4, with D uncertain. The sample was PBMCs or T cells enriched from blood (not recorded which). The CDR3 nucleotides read TGTGCCAGCAGCTTAGGACATATCGAAAAACTGTTTTTT. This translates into CASSLGHIEKLFF.